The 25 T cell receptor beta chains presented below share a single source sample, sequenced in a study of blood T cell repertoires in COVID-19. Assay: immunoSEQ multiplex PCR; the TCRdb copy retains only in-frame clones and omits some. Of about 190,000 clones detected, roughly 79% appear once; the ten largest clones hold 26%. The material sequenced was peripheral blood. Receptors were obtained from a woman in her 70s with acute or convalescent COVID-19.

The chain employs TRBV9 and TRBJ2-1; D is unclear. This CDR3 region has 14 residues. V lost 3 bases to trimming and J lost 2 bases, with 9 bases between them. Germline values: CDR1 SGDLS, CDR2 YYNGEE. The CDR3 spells CASSAAGPYNEQFF. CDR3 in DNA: TGTGCCAGCAGCGCGGCAGGTCCCTACAATGAGCAGTTCTTC. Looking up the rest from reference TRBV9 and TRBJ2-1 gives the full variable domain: DSGVTQTPKHLITATGQRVTLRCSPRSGDLSVYWYQQSLDQGLQFLIQYYNGEERAKGNILERFSAQQFPDLHSELNLSSLELGDSALYFCASSAAGPYNEQFFGPGTRLTVL.

CDR3 coding DNA: TGTGCCAGCAGCACCGGGACTAGCGGACCTTACACCGGGGAGCTGTTTTTT. Translated: CASSTGTSGPYTGELFF. J is TRBJ2-2 and V is TRBV5-6; 11 bases fit TRBD2. CDR3 length equals 17 residues. V trimming: 4 bases; J trimming: 3 bases; junction bases outside the gene matches: 8. Germline CDR1 is SGHDT and CDR2 is YYEEEE.

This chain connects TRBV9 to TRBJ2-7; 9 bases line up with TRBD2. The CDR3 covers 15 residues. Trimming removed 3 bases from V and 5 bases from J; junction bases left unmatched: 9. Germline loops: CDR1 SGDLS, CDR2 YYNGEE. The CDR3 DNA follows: TGTGCCAGCAGCGCGGGGAGCGGGAGGCGGAACGAGCAGTACTTC. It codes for CASSAGSGRRNEQYF.

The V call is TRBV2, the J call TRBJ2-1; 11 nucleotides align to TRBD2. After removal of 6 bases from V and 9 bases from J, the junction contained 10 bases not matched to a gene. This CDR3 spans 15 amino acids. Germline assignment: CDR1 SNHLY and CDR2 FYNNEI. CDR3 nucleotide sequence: TGTGCCAGCAGAAGGGGTAGCGGGAGGGCCCCTGAGCAGTTCTTC. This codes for CASRRGSGRAPEQFF.

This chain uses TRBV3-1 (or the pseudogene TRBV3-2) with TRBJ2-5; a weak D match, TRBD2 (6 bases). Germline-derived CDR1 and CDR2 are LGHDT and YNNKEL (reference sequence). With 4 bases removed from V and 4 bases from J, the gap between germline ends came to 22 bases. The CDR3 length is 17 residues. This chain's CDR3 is CASSPRRSGVWGETQYF. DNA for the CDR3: TGTGCCAGCAGCCCCAGGAGGTCGGGGGTATGGGGAGAGACCCAGTACTTC.

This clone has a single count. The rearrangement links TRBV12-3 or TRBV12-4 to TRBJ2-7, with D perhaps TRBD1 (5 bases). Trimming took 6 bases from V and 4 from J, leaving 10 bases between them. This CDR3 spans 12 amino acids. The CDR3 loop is CASSIDRYEQYF. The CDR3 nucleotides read TGTGCCAGCAGCATAGACAGATACGAGCAGTACTTC.

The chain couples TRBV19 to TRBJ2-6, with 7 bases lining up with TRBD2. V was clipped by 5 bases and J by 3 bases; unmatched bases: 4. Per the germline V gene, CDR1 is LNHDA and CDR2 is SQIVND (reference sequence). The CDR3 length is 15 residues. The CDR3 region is CASSPPGGGANVLTF. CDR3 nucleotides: TGTGCCAGTAGTCCTCCGGGGGGTGGGGCCAACGTCCTGACTTTC.

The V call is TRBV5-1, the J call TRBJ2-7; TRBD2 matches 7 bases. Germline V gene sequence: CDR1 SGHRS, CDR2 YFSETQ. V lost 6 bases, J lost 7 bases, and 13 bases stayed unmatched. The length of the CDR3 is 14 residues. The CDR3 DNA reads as TGCGCCAGCACCAACCGGATGGGGGGGGGAGAGCAGTACTTC. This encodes CASTNRMGGGEQYF.

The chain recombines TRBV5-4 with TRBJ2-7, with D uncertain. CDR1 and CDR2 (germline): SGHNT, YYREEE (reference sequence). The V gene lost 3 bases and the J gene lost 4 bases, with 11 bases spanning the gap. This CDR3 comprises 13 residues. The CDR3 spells CASSSDSTYEQYF. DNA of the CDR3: TGTGCCAGCAGCTCCGACTCTACATACGAGCAGTACTTC.

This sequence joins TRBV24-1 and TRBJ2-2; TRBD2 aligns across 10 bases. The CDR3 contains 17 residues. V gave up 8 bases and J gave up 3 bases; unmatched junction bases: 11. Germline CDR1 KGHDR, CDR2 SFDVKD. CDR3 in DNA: TGTGCCACCACTCCAGCTAGCGGGAGCCCTGACACCGGGGAGCTGTTTTTT. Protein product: CATTPASGSPDTGELFF.

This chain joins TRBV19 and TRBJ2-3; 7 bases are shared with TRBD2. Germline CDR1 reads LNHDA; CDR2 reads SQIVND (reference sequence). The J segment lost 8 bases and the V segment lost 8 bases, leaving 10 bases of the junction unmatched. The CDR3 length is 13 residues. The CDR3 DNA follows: TGTGCCAGTCGGGCTAGCGGAGTTGGTACGCAGTATTTT. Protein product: CASRASGVGTQYF.

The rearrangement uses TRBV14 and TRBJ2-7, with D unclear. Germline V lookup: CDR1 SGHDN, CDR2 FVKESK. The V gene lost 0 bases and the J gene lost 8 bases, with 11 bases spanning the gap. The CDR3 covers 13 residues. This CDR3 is CASSQDVRLQQYF. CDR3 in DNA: TGTGCCAGCAGCCAAGATGTCAGGCTACAGCAGTACTTC.

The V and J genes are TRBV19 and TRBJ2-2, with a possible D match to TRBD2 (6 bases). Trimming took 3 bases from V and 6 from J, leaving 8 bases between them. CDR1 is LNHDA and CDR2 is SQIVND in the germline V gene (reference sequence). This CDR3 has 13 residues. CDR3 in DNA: TGTGCCAGTAGTATCCGGGACTCCGGGGAGCTGTTTTTT. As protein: CASSIRDSGELFF.

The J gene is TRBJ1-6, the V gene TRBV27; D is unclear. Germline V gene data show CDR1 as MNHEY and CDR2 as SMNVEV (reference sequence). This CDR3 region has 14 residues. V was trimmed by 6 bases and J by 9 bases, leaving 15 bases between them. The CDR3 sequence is CASSEGGPSSPLHF. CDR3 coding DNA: TGTGCCAGCAGCGAAGGAGGGCCCAGTTCACCCCTCCACTTT.

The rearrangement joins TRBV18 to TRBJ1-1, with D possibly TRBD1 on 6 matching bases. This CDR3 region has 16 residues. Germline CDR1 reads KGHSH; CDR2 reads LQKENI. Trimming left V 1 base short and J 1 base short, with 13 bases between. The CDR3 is CASSPRQGLGNTEAFF. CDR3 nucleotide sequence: TGTGCCAGCTCACCACGGCAGGGGCTCGGGAACACTGAAGCTTTCTTT.

DNA of the CDR3: TGTGCCAGTACCCCGGGACAGCTCAATTCACCCCTCCACTTT. It yields the protein CASTPGQLNSPLHF. The chain combines TRBV19 with TRBJ1-6; 7 nucleotides agree with TRBD1. The length of the CDR3 is 14 residues. V gave up 7 bases and J gave up 7 bases; unmatched junction bases: 7. Germline V gives CDR1 LNHDA, CDR2 SQIVND (reference sequence).

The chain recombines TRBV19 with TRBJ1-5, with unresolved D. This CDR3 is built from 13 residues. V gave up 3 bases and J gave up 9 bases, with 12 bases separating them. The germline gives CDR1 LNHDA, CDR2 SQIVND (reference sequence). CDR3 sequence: CASSMGSGVPQHF. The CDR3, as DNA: TGTGCCAGTAGTATGGGTAGCGGGGTGCCCCAGCATTTT. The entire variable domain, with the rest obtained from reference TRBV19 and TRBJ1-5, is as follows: DGGITQSPKYLFRKEGQNVTLSCEQNLNHDAMYWYRQDPGQGLRLIYYSQIVNDFQKGDIAEGYSVSREKKESFPLTVTSAQKNPTAFYLCASSMGSGVPQHFGDGTRLSIL.

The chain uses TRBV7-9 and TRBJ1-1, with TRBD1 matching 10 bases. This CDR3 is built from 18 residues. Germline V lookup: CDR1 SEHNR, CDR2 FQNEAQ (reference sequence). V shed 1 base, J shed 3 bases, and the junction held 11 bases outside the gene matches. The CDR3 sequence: CASSLVPGQGFGDTEAFF. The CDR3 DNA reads TGTGCCAGCAGCTTAGTCCCGGGACAGGGGTTTGGGGACACTGAAGCTTTCTTT.

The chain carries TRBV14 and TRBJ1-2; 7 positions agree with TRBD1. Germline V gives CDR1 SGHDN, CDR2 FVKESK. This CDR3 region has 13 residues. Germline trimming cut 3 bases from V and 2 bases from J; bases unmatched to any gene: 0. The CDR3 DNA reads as TGTGCCAGCAGCCAGGACAGGAACTATGGCTACACCTTC. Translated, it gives CASSQDRNYGYTF.

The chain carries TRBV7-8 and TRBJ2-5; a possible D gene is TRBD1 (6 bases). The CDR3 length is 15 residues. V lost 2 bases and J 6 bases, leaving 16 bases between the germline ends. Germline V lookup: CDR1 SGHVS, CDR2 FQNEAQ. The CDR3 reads CASSLLQGRQKTQYF. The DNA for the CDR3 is TGTGCCAGCAGCTTATTACAGGGTCGGCAAAAGACCCAGTACTTC.

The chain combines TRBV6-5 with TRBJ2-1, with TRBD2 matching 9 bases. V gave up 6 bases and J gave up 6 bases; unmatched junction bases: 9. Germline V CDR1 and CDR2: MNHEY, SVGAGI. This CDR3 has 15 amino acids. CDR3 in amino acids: CASRDSGSAFNEQFF. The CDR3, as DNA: TGTGCCAGCAGGGATAGCGGGAGTGCCTTCAATGAGCAGTTCTTC.

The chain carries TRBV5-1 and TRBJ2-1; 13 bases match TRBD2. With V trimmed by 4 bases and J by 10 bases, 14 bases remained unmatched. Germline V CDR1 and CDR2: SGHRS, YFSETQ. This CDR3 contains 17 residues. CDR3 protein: CASSLEPGLAGSGEQFF. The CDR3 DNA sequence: TGCGCCAGCAGCCTCGAGCCGGGACTAGCGGGATCAGGGGAGCAGTTCTTC.

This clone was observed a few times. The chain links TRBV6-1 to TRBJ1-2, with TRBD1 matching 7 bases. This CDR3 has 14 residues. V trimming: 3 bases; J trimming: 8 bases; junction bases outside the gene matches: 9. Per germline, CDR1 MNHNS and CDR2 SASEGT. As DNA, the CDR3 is TGTGCCAGCAGTGAGGGTCAGGGGGTCGGGGGCTACACCTTC. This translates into CASSEGQGVGGYTF.

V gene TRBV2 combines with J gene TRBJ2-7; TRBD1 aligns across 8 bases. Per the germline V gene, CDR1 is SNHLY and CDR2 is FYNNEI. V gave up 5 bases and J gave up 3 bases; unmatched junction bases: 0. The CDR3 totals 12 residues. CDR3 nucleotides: TGTGCCAGCAGTACAGGGGGCTACGAGCAGTACTTC. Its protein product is CASSTGGYEQYF. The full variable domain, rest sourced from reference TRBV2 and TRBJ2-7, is EPEVTQTPSHQVTQMGQEVILRCVPISNHLYFYWYRQILGQKVEFLVSFYNNEISEKSEIFDDQFSVERPDGSNFTLKIRSTKLEDSAMYFCASSTGGYEQYFGPGTRLTVT.

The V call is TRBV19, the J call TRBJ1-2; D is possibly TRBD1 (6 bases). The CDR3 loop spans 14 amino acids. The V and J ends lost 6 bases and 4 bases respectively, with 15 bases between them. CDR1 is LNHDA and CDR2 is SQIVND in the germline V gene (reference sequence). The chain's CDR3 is CASRTGLQGYGYTF. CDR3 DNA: TGTGCCAGTAGAACAGGGTTGCAGGGCTATGGCTACACCTTC.